A single sample is the source of the 2 T cell receptor beta chains below, sequenced in a study of metastatic and nonmetastatic thyroid tumors. TCRdb called clones again from the PCR reads with MiXCR. Of 30,000 or so clones in the sample, roughly 29% are singletons; the top ten hold approximately 7.8%. Every patient was untreated before thyroid surgery. The specimen sequenced was blood. The receptors originated from a female donor with papillary thyroid cancer or a benign thyroid nodule (not recorded which). Some clones in this sample may be carry-over from other donors' samples.

This clone was detected many times. The chain couples TRBV9 to TRBJ2-1, with 9 bases fitting TRBD2. V shed 7 bases and J 7 bases; nucleotides not matched to a gene: 15. In germline, CDR1 is SGDLS, CDR2 YYNGEE. The CDR3 loop spans 16 amino acids. This CDR3 reads CASGPLLAGTGNEQFF. As DNA, the CDR3 is TGTGCCAGCGGCCCACTTCTAGCGGGGACGGGGAATGAGCAGTTCTTC.

In this sample, this clone turned up many times. CDR3 nucleotides: TGTGCCAGCATTCAGGGTAGCAATCAGCCCCAGCATTTT. Translated: CASIQGSNQPQHF. The V gene is TRBV6-1, the J gene TRBJ1-5, with D possibly being TRBD1 (5 bases). CDR3 length: 13 residues. V lost 7 bases and J lost 0, with 7 bases in between. Per the germline V gene, CDR1 is MNHNS and CDR2 is SASEGT.